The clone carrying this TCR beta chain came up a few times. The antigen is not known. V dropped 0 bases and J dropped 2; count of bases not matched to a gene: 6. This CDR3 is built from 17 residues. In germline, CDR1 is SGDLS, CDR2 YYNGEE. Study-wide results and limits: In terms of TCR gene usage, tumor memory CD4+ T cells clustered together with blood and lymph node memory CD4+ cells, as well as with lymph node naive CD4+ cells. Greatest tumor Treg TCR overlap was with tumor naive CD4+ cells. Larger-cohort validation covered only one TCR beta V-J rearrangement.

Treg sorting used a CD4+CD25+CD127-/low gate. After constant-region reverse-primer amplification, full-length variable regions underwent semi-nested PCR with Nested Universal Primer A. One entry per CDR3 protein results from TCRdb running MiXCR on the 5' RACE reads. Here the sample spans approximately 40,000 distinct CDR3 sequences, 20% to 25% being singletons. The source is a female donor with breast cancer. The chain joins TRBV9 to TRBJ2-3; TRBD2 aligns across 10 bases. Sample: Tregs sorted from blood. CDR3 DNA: TGTGCCAGCAGCGTAGCAGTGACTAGCGGGTTCACAGATACGCAGTATTTT. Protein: CASSVAVTSGFTDTQYF.